These T cell receptor beta chains were read from a single sample in a study of cytotoxic CD8 clonotypes in ibrutinib-treated CLL. The repertoire was sequenced with immunoSEQ multiplex PCR; TCRdb's copy has only in-frame clones and lacks some. The table lists about 68,000 clones, about nine tenths of them singletons. This material consisted of PBMCs, taken after 12 months of ibrutinib treatment. Every receptor here comes from a human donor with chronic lymphocytic leukemia. The CDR3 runs from the conserved cysteine through the conserved F or W. D genes are given only for firm matches. Not every row has a clone size; where given, it reads once, few, many or a size class.

size: -; V: TRBV7-2; J: TRBJ2-3; D: TRBD2; DNA: TGTGCCAGCAGCTCGGGGGGGGTGAGCACAGATACGCAGTATTTT; CDR3: CASSSGGVSTDTQYF
size: -; V: TRBV5-8; J: TRBJ1-2; D: -; DNA: TGTGCCAGCAGCTTGGGGCAGGGGACAACTAACTATGGCTACACCTTC; CDR3: CASSLGQGTTNYGYTF
size: -; V: TRBV9; J: TRBJ2-5; D: -; DNA: TGTGCCAGCAGCGTAGTTCCGGGTGGGGCGGAGACCCAGTACTTC; CDR3: CASSVVPGGAETQYF
size: -; V: TRBV6-1; J: TRBJ1-2; D: TRBD1; DNA: TGTGCCAGCAGTGCCTACGACAGGGGCGGGTATGGCTACACCTTC; CDR3: CASSAYDRGGYGYTF
size: -; V: TRBV11-2; J: TRBJ2-5; D: -; DNA: TGTGCCAGCAGCTTAGTGAACCCCGGCAGGCCCCAAGAGACCCAGTACTTC; CDR3: CASSLVNPGRPQETQYF
size: -; V: TRBV9; J: TRBJ2-3; D: -; DNA: TGTGCCAGCAGCCCCCGACCGGGTCCCACGGATACGCAGTATTTT; CDR3: CASSPRPGPTDTQYF
size: -; V: TRBV2; J: TRBJ2-1; D: TRBD2; DNA: TGTGCCGGGGGGACTAGCGGGAGCAATGAGCAGTTCTTC; CDR3: CAGGTSGSNEQFF
size: -; V: TRBV4-3; J: TRBJ2-3; D: -; DNA: TGCGCCAGCAGCCAAGGAAGAAAAAGCTCCCATCCTAGCACAGATACGCAGTATTTT; CDR3: CASSQGRKSSHPSTDTQYF
size: -; V: TRBV11-1; J: TRBJ1-2; D: -; DNA: TGTGCCAGCAGCTTAGATATGGACTATGGCTACACCTTC; CDR3: CASSLDMDYGYTF
size: -; V: TRBV7-3; J: TRBJ1-1; D: -; DNA: TGTGCCAGCAGCTTAACTCGCAGCCTCGGTGGAGCTTTCTTT; CDR3: CASSLTRSLGGAFF
size: -; V: TRBV19; J: TRBJ1-4; D: -; DNA: TGTGCCAGTAGTACGTCGTTTCACCTCGAAAAACTGTTTTTT; CDR3: CASSTSFHLEKLFF
size: -; V: TRBV25-1; J: TRBJ1-2; D: -; DNA: TGTGCCAGCAGTGAATATTTCGAGGACGGGCCATTGCTCTATGGCTACACCTTC; CDR3: CASSEYFEDGPLLYGYTF
size: -; V: TRBV2; J: TRBJ2-7; D: TRBD2; DNA: TGTGCCAGCAGTAGGGCAAGCGGGGGAACCTACGAGCAGTACTTC; CDR3: CASSRASGGTYEQYF
size: -; V: TRBV6-5; J: TRBJ1-1; D: -; DNA: TGTGCCAGCAGTAACCCCGTAGGGGAAGCTTTCTTT; CDR3: CASSNPVGEAFF
size: -; V: TRBV27; J: TRBJ1-1; D: -; DNA: TGTGCCAGCAGTTGGAACGGTGTGGTCACTGAAGCTTTCTTT; CDR3: CASSWNGVVTEAFF
size: -; V: TRBV5-1; J: TRBJ1-2; D: -; DNA: TGCGCCAGCAGGCAGCAGGGCGGCAGTAACTATGGCTACACCTTC; CDR3: CASRQQGGSNYGYTF
size: -; V: TRBV9; J: TRBJ2-1; D: TRBD2; DNA: TGTGCCAGCAGCGTAGCGAGCGGGAGCATTGATGAGCAGTTCTTC; CDR3: CASSVASGSIDEQFF
size: -; V: TRBV10-1; J: TRBJ2-2; D: TRBD1; DNA: TGCGCCAGCGGAGACAGGGGGCCGGGGGAGCTGTTTTTT; CDR3: CASGDRGPGELFF
size: -; V: TRBV10-3; J: TRBJ2-3; D: -; DNA: TGTGCCATCAGTTTATCCGGGAGCTCCACAGATACGCAGTATTTT; CDR3: CAISLSGSSTDTQYF
size: -; V: TRBV21-1; J: TRBJ2-7; D: -; DNA: TGTGCCAGCAAAGTGCCCCCGTGGGTCGTTGAAGCCTACGAGCAGTACTTC; CDR3: CASKVPPWVVEAYEQYF
size: once; V: TRBV4-3; J: TRBJ1-2; D: -; DNA: TGCGCCAGCAGCCAAGAACCACAGGGATTTAACTATGGCTACACCTTC; CDR3: CASSQEPQGFNYGYTF
size: -; V: TRBV6-1; J: TRBJ2-7; D: -; DNA: TGTGCCAGCAGTGAAAGCCTACCAGGACAGATGACCTACGAGCAGTACTTC; CDR3: CASSESLPGQMTYEQYF
size: -; V: TRBV5-1; J: TRBJ2-5; D: -; DNA: TGCGCCAGCAGCCCGGTTCAGCACCAAGAGACCCAGTACTTC; CDR3: CASSPVQHQETQYF
size: -; V: TRBV5-1; J: TRBJ2-1; D: TRBD2; DNA: TGCGCCAGCAGCTTTAGCGGGGGGAGCTCCTACAATGAGCAGTTCTTC; CDR3: CASSFSGGSSYNEQFF
size: -; V: TRBV21-1; J: TRBJ1-2; D: -; DNA: TGTGCCAGCAGCAAAGCGCTCATCGGGGTCCTTCCTACGCGAATACCGGGCTATGGCTACACCTTC; CDR3: CASSKALIGVLPTRIPGYGYTF
size: -; V: TRBV28; J: TRBJ2-5; D: -; DNA: TGTGCCAGCAGTTCGCCCCGGGACCTAGAACAAGAGACCCAGTACTTC; CDR3: CASSSPRDLEQETQYF